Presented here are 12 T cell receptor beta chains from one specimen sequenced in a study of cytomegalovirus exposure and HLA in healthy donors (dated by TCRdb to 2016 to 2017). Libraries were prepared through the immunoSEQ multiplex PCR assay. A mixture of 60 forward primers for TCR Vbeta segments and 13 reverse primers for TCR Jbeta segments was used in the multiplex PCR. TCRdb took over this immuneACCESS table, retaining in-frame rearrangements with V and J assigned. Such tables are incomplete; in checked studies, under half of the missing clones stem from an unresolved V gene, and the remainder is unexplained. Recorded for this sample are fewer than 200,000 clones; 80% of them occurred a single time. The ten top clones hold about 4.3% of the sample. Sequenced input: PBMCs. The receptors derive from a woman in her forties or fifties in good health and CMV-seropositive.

CDR3 protein: CSVEFVSVQFF. CDR3 DNA: TGCAGCGTTGAATTCGTCAGTGTGCAGTTCTTC. The gene calls are TRBV29-1 and TRBJ2-1; no reliable D call. The germline V gene has CDR1 SQVTM and CDR2 ANQGSEA. The V end lost 2 bases, the J end lost 12 bases, and 11 bases lay between the germline ends. CDR3 length: 11 amino acids.

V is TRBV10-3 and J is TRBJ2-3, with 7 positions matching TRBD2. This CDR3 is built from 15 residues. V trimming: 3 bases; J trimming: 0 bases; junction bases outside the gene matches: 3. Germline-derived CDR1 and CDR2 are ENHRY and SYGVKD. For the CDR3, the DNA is TGTGCCATCAGTGATAGAGCGGGGAGCACAGATACGCAGTATTTT. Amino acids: CAISDRAGSTDTQYF.

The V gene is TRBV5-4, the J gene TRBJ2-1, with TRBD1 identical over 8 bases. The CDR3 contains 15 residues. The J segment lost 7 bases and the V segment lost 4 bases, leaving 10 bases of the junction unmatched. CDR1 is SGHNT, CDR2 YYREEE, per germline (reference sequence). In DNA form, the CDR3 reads TGTGCCAGCAGCCCCGGGACAGGAGGGAGGAATGAGCAGTTCTTC. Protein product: CASSPGTGGRNEQFF.

DNA for the CDR3: TGTGCCAGCTACACAGGGGTATCGAATGAGCAGTTCTTC. It specifies CASYTGVSNEQFF. The chain couples TRBV28 to TRBJ2-1; 7 bases align to TRBD1. The CDR3 is made up of 13 amino acids. From germline, CDR1 is MDHEN and CDR2 SYDVKM. The junction had 8 bases not matched to a gene; V was cut back by 8 bases and J by 7 bases.

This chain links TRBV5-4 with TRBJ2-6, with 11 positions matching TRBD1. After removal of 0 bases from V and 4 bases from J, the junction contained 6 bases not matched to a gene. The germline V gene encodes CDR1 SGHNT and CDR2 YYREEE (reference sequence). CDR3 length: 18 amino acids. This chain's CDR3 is CASSLVGQGARGANVLTF. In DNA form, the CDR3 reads TGTGCCAGCAGCTTGGTAGGACAGGGGGCGAGGGGGGCCAACGTCCTGACTTTC.

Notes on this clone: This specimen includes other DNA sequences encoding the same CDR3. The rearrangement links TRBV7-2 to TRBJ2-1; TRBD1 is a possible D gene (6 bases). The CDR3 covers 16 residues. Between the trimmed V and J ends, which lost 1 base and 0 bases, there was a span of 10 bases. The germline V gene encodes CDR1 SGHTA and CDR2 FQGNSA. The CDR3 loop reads CASSLGGGPSYNEQFF. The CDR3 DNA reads TGTGCCAGCAGCTTAGGAGGGGGTCCCTCCTACAATGAGCAGTTCTTC.

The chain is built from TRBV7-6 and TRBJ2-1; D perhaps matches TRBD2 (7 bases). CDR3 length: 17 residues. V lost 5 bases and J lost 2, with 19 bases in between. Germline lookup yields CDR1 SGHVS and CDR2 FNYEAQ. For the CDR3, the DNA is TGTGCCAGCAGCGCCCGGCGGGGGCCAGGGACCTACAATGAGCAGTTCTTC. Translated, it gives CASSARRGPGTYNEQFF.

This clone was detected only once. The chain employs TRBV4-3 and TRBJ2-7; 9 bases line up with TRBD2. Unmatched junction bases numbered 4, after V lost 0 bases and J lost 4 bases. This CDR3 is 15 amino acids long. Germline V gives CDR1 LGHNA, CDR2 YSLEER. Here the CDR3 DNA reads TGCGCCAGCAGCCAAGATGGCGGGGGGGCTTACGAGCAGTACTTC. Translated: CASSQDGGGAYEQYF.

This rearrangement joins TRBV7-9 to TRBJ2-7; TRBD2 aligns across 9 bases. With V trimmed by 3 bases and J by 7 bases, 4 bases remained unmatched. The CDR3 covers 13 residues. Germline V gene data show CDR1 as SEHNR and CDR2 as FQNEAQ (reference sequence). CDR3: CASSFGGGGEQYF. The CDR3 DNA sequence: TGTGCCAGCAGCTTTGGCGGGGGGGGAGAGCAGTACTTC.

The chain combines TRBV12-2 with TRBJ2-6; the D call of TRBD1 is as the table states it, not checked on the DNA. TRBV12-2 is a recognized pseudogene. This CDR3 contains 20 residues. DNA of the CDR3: TGTGCAAGTCGCTTAAGTCCGGGACAGGGGAGGCAGAGTGGGGCCAACGTCCTGACTTTC. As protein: CASRLSPGQGRQSGANVLTF.

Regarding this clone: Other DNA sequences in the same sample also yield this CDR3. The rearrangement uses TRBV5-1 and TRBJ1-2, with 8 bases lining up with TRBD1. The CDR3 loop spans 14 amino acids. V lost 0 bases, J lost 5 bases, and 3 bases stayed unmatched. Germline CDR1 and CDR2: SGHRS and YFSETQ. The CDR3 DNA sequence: TGCGCCAGCAGCTTGGGACAGGGGAATTATGGCTACACCTTC. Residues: CASSLGQGNYGYTF. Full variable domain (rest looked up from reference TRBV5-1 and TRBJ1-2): KAGVTQTPRYLIKTRGQQVTLSCSPISGHRSVSWYQQTPGQGLQFLFEYFSETQRNKGNFPGRFSGRQFSNSRSEMNVSTLELGDSALYLCASSLGQGNYGYTFGSGTRLTVV.

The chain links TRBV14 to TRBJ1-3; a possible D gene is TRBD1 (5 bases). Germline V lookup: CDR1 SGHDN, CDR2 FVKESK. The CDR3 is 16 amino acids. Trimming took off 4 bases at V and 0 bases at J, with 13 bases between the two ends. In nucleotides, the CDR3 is TGTGCCAGCAGCCCGCAGACAGTTAACTCTGGAAACACCATATATTTT. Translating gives CASSPQTVNSGNTIYF. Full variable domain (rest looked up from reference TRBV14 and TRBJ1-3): EAGVTQFPSHSVIEKGQTVTLRCDPISGHDNLYWYRRVMGKEIKFLLHFVKESKQDESGMPNNRFLAERTGGTYSTLKVQPAELEDSGVYFCASSPQTVNSGNTIYFGEGSWLTVV.